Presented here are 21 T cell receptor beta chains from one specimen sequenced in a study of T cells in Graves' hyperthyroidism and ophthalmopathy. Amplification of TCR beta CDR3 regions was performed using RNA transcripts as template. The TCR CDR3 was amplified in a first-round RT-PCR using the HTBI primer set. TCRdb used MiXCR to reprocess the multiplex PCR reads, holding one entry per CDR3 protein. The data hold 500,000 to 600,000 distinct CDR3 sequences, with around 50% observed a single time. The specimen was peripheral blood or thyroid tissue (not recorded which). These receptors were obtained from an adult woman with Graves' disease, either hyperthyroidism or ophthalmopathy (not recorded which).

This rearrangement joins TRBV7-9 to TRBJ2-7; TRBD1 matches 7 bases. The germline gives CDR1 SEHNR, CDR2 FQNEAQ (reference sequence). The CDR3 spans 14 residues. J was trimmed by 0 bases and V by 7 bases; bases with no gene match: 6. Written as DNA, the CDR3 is TGTGCCAGCACCCCCTGGGACAGCTCCTACGAGCAGTACTTC. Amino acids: CASTPWDSSYEQYF. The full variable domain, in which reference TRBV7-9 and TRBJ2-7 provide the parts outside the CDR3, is DTGVSQNPRHKITKRGQNVTFRCDPISEHNRLYWYRQTLGQGPEFLTYFQNEAQLEKSRLLSDRFSAERPKGSFSTLEIQRTEQGDSAMYLCASTPWDSSYEQYFGPGTRLTVT.

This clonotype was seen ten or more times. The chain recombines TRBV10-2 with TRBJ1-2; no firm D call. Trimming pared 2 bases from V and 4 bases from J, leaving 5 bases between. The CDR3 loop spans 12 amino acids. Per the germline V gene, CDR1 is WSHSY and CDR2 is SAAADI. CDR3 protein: CASSERVYGYTF. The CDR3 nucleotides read TGCGCCAGCAGTGAGCGGGTCTATGGCTACACCTTC.

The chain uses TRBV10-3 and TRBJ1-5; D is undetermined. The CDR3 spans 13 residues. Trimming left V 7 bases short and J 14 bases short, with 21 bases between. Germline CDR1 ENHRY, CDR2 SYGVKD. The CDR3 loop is CAITRTSGRNEHF. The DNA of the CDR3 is TGTGCCATCACCCGGACTAGCGGGAGGAACGAGCATTTT.

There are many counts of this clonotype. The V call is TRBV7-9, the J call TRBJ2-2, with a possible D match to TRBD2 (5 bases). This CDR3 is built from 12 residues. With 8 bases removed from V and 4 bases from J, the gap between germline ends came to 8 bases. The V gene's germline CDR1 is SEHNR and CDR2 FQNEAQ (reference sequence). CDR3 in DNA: TGTGCCAGCGGGAGAGGCACCGGGGAGCTGTTTTTT. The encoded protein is CASGRGTGELFF.

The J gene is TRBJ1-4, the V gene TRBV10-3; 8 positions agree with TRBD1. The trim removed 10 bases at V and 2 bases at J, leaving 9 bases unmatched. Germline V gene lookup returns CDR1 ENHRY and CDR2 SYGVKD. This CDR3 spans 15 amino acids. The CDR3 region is CATVSQGATNEKLFF. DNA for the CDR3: TGTGCCACCGTGTCTCAGGGGGCCACTAATGAAAAACTGTTTTTT.

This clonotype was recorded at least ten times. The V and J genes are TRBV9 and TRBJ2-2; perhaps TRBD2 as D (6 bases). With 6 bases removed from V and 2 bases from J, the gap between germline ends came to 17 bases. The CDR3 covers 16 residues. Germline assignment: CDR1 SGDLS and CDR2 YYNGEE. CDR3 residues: CASNRIAELNTGELFF. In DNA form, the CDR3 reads TGTGCCAGCAATCGAATAGCGGAACTAAACACCGGGGAGCTGTTTTTT. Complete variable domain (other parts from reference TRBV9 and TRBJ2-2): DSGVTQTPKHLITATGQRVTLRCSPRSGDLSVYWYQQSLDQGLQFLIQYYNGEERAKGNILERFSAQQFPDLHSELNLSSLELGDSALYFCASNRIAELNTGELFFGEGSRLTVL.

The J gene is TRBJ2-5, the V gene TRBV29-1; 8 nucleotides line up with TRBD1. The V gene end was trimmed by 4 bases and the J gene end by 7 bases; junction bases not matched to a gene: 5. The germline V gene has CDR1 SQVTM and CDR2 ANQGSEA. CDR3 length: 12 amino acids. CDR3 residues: CSVAQGAGTQYF. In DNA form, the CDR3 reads TGCAGCGTTGCGCAGGGGGCGGGGACCCAGTACTTC. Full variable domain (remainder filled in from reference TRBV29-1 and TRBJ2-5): SAVISQKPSRDICQRGTSLTIQCQVDSQVTMMFWYRQQPGQSLTLIATANQGSEATYESGFVIDKFPISRPNLTFSTLTVSNMSPEDSSIYLCSVAQGAGTQYFGPGTRLLVL.

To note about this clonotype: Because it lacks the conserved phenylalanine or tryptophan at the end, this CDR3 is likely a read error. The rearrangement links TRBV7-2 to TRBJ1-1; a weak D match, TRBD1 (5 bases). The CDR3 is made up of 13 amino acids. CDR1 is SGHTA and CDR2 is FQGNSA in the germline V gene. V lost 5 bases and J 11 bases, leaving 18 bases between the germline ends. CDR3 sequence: CASSGRGARWAFL. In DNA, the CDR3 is TGTGCCAGCAGCGGTAGAGGGGCAAGGTGGGCTTTCCTT.

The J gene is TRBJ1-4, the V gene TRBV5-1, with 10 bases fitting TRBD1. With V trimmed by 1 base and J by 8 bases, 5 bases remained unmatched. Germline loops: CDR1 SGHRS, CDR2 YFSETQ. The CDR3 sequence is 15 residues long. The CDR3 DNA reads TGCGCCAGCAGCTTGCGGACAGGGGGAAGGGAAAAACTGTTTTTT. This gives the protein CASSLRTGGREKLFF.

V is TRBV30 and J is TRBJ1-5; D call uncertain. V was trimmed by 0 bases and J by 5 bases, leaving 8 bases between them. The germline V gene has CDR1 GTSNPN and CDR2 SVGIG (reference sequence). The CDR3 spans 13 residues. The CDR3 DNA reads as TGTGCCTGGAGTGTAACAGTCGATCAGCCCCAGCATTTT. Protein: CAWSVTVDQPQHF.

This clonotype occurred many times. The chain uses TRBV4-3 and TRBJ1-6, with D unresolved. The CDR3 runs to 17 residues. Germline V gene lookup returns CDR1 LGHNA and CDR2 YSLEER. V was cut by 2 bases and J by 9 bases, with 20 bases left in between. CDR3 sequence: CASSQLAISSAGSPLHF. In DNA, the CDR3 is TGCGCCAGCAGCCAACTGGCGATTAGTTCGGCAGGTTCACCCCTCCACTTT.

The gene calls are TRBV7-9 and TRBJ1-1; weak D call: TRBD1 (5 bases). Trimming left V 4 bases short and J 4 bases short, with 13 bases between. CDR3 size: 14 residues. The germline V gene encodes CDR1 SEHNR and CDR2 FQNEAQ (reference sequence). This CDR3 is CASSSDGGVTEAFF. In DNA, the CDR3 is TGTGCCAGCAGCTCTGACGGGGGGGTCACTGAAGCTTTCTTT.

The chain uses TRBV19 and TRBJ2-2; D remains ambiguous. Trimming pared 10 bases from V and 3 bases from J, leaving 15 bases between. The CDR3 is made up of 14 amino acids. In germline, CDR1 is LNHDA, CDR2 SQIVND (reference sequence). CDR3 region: CATQLGLDTGELFF. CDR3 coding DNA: TGTGCCACCCAGCTCGGTCTGGACACCGGGGAGCTGTTTTTT.

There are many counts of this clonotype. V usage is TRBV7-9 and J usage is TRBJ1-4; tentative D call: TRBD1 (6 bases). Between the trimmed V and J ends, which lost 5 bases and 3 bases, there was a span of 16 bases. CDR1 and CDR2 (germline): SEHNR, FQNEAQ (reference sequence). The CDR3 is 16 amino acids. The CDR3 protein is CASSGTTSRANEKLFF. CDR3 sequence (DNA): TGTGCCAGCAGCGGGACAACTTCACGGGCTAATGAAAAACTGTTTTTT.

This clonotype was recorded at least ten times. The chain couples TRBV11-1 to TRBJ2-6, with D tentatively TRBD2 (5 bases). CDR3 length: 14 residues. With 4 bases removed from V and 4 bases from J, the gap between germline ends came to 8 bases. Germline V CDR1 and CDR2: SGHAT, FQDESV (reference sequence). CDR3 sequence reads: CASSSDSGANVLTF. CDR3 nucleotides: TGTGCCAGCAGCTCGGACTCGGGGGCCAACGTCCTGACTTTC.

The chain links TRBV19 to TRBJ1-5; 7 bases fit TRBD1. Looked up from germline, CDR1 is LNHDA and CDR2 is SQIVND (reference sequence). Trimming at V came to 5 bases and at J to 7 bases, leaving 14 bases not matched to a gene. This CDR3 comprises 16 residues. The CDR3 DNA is TGTGCCAGTAGTGCCCACAGGGGAAGCTCCGGGCAGCCCCAGCATTTT. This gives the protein CASSAHRGSSGQPQHF.

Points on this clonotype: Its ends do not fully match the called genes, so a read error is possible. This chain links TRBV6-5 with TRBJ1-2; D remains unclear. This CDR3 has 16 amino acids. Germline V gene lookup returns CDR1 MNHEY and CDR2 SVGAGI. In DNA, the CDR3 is TGTGCCAACAGTTACCTCGTTGGTGTCTCTAACTATGGCTACACCTTC. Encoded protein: CANSYLVGVSNYGYTF.

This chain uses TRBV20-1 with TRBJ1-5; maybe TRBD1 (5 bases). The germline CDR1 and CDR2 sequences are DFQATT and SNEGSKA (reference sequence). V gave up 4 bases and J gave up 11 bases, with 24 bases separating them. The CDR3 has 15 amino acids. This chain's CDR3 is CSAIGGSGRGETQHF. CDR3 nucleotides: TGCAGTGCTATCGGCGGGAGTGGTAGGGGAGAGACCCAGCATTTT.

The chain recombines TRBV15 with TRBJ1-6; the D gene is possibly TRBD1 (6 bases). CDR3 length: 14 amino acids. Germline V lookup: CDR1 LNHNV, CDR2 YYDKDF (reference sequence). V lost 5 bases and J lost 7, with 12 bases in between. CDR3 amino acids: CATSSTGLNSPLHF. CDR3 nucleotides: TGTGCCACCAGCTCTACAGGGTTGAATTCACCCCTCCACTTT.

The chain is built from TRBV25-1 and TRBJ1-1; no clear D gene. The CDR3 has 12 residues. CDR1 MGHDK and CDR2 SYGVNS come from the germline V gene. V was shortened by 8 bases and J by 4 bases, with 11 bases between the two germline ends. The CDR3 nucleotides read TGTGCCAGCTTAGAAAGGGCCACTGAAGCTTTCTTT. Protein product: CASLERATEAFF.

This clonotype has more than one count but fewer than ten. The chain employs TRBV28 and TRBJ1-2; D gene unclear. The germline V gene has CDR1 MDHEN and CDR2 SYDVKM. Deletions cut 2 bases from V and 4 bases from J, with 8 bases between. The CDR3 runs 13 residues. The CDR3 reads CASSLGSLYGYTF. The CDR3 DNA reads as TGTGCCAGCAGTTTAGGCAGTCTCTATGGCTACACCTTC.